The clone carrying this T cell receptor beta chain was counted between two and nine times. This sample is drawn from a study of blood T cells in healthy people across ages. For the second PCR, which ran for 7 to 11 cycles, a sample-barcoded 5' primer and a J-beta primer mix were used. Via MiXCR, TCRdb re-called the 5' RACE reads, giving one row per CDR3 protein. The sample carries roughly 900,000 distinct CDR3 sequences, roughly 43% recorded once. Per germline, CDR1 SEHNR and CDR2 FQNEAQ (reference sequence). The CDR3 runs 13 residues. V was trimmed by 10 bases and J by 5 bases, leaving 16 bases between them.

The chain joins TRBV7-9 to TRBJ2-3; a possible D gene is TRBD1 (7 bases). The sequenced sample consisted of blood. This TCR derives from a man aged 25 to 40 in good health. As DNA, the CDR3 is TGTGCCACCCAAACAGGGGAGGTAGATACGCAGTATTTT. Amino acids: CATQTGEVDTQYF. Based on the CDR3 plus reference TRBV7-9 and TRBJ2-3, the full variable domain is DTGVSQNPRHKITKRGQNVTFRCDPISEHNRLYWYRQTLGQGPEFLTYFQNEAQLEKSRLLSDRFSAERPKGSFSTLEIQRTEQGDSAMYLCATQTGEVDTQYFGPGTRLTVL.